Presented here are 12 T cell receptor beta chains from one specimen sequenced in a study of blood T cell repertoires in COVID-19. Profiled with immunoSEQ multiplex PCR; TCRdb holds only in-frame clones, not every one. The table lists 90,000 to 100,000 clones, around 88% of them singletons. Sequenced input: peripheral blood. The receptors come from a woman aged 55-69 years with COVID-19, enrolled during active disease.

V and J are TRBV19 and TRBJ2-5, with a weak D call TRBD1 (6 bases). V lost 1 base and J 4 bases, leaving 19 bases between the germline ends. The CDR3 is 17 residues long. CDR1 and CDR2 from the germline V gene are LNHDA and SQIVND (reference sequence). CDR3 sequence (DNA): TGTGCCAGTAGTATAGTGACCGGGACAAGCGCTCGAGAGACCCAGTACTTC. This encodes CASSIVTGTSARETQYF.

The chain recombines TRBV11-2 with TRBJ1-2; D may be TRBD1 (5 bases). The CDR3 has 14 amino acids. The V end was cut by 3 bases, the J end by 2 bases, with 10 bases between. From germline, CDR1 is SGHAT and CDR2 FQNNGV. The CDR3 is CASSFEQENYGYTF. The CDR3 DNA reads TGTGCCAGCAGCTTTGAACAGGAGAACTATGGCTACACCTTC.

The chain has TRBV3-1 (or the pseudogene TRBV3-2) and TRBJ1-2; possibly TRBD1 for D (5 bases). Germline lookup yields CDR1 LGHDT and CDR2 YNNKEL (reference sequence). V was cut by 4 bases and J by 7 bases, with 10 bases left in between. The CDR3 has 12 residues. CDR3 residues: CASSRRDSGYTF. The CDR3 nucleotides read TGTGCCAGCAGCCGCAGGGACTCTGGCTACACCTTC.

The rearrangement links TRBV5-4 to TRBJ1-3; tentatively, D is TRBD1 (5 bases). Trimming stripped 2 bases from V and 0 bases from J, with 15 bases between. In germline, CDR1 is SGHNT, CDR2 YYREEE (reference sequence). The CDR3 loop spans 17 amino acids. Here the CDR3 reads CASSFGAPETSGNTIYF. The DNA of the CDR3 is TGTGCCAGCAGCTTTGGGGCCCCGGAAACCTCTGGAAACACCATATATTTT.

The V gene is TRBV6-2 or TRBV6-3, the J gene TRBJ2-3; 9 bases fit TRBD2. The length of the CDR3 is 16 residues. Trimming took 2 bases from V and 5 from J; bases not matched to a gene: 8. Germline CDR1 and CDR2: MNHEY and SVGEGT. CDR3 region: CASSYLLSGGEDTQYF. The CDR3 DNA reads TGTGCCAGCAGTTACCTCCTTAGCGGGGGAGAAGATACGCAGTATTTT.

CDR3 loop: CASSSGTGYGNQPQHF. DNA for the CDR3: TGTGCCAGCAGTTCCGGGACAGGGTACGGAAATCAGCCCCAGCATTTT. This chain uses TRBV28 with TRBJ1-5; 9 nucleotides line up with TRBD1. There are 16 residues in the CDR3. Trimming removed 4 bases from V and 4 bases from J; junction bases left unmatched: 8. Germline V gene data show CDR1 as MDHEN and CDR2 as SYDVKM.

V is TRBV5-4 and J is TRBJ2-5, with D possibly matching TRBD2 (6 bases). Trimming stripped 2 bases from V and 1 base from J, with 6 bases between. Germline CDR1 and CDR2: SGHNT and YYREEE (reference sequence). The CDR3 loop spans 13 amino acids. The DNA of the CDR3 is TGTGCCAGCAGCTTTAGCGGCCAAGAGACCCAGTACTTC. Protein: CASSFSGQETQYF.

The gene calls are TRBV11-2 and TRBJ1-1; D is perhaps TRBD1 (5 bases). This CDR3 has 14 amino acids. Germline V gene sequence: CDR1 SGHAT, CDR2 FQNNGV. V gave up 3 bases and J gave up 5 bases, with 13 bases separating them. CDR3 in DNA: TGTGCCAGCAGCTTGACCTACGGGGGGACTGAAGCTTTCTTT. Translating it yields CASSLTYGGTEAFF.

The chain is built from TRBV6-2 or TRBV6-3 and TRBJ1-1, with D unclear. Trimming removed 4 bases from V and 5 bases from J, with 14 bases in between. The length of the CDR3 is 14 residues. Germline V gives CDR1 MNHEY, CDR2 SVGEGT. CDR3 coding DNA: TGTGCCAGCAGTTCCGTAGGGAGCGAAACTGAAGCTTTCTTT. This encodes CASSSVGSETEAFF.

This rearrangement joins TRBV7-8 to TRBJ2-5, with 8 bases lining up with TRBD1. After removal of 4 bases from V and 5 bases from J, the junction contained 12 bases not matched to a gene. The CDR3 covers 16 residues. Germline CDR1 and CDR2: SGHVS and FQNEAQ. CDR3 residues: CASSSRTGTQGETQYF. The CDR3 DNA is TGTGCCAGCAGCTCCAGGACAGGGACACAAGGGGAGACCCAGTACTTC.

The chain employs TRBV28 and TRBJ1-3; the D is unclear. The CDR3 is 16 amino acids. The germline V gene has CDR1 MDHEN and CDR2 SYDVKM. V was pared by 4 bases and J by 0 bases, with 13 bases between. CDR3 sequence reads: CASSSFEERSGNTIYF. The CDR3 DNA follows: TGTGCCAGCAGTTCCTTTGAGGAACGCTCTGGAAACACCATATATTTT.

The chain has TRBV6-5 and TRBJ2-2; D is unresolved. Deletions cut 7 bases from V and 4 bases from J, with 10 bases between. The CDR3 is 13 amino acids. CDR1 is MNHEY and CDR2 is SVGAGI in the germline V gene. CDR3 nucleotide sequence: TGTGCCAGCACCCGAACGGGCACCGGGGAGCTGTTTTTT. This codes for CASTRTGTGELFF.